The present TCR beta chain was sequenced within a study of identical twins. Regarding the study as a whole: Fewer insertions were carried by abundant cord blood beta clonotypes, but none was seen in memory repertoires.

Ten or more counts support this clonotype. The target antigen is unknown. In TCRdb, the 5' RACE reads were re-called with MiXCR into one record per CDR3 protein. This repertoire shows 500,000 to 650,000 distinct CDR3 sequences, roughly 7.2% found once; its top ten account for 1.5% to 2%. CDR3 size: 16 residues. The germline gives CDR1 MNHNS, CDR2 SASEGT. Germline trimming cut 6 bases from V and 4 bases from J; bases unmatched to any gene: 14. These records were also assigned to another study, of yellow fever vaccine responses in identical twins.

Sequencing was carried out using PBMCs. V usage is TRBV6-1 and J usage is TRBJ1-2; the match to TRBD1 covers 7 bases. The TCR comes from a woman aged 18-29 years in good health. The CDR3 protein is CASRDRQGIGPYGYTF. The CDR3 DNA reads TGTGCCAGCAGGGATCGACAGGGAATAGGGCCCTATGGCTACACCTTC.